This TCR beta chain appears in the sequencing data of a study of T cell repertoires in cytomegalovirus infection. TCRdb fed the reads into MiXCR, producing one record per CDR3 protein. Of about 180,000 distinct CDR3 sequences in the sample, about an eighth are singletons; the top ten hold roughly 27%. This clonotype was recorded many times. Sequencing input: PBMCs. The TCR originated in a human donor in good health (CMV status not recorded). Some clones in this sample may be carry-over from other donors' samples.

The CDR3 is CASSFSSLREAFF. In DNA, the CDR3 is TGTGCCAGCAGTTTTTCTTCATTACGGGAAGCTTTCTTT. V is TRBV28 and J is TRBJ1-1, with no clear D. Trimming shortened V by 3 bases and J by 8 bases, and 13 bases separated the two germline ends. The CDR3 loop spans 13 amino acids. The germline gives CDR1 MDHEN, CDR2 SYDVKM. The full variable domain, its missing parts supplied by reference TRBV28 and TRBJ1-1, is DVKVTQSSRYLVKRTGEKVFLECVQDMDHENMFWYRQDPGLGLRLIYFSYDVKMKEKGDIPEGYSVSREKKERFSLILESASTNQTSMYLCASSFSSLREAFFGQGTRLTVV.